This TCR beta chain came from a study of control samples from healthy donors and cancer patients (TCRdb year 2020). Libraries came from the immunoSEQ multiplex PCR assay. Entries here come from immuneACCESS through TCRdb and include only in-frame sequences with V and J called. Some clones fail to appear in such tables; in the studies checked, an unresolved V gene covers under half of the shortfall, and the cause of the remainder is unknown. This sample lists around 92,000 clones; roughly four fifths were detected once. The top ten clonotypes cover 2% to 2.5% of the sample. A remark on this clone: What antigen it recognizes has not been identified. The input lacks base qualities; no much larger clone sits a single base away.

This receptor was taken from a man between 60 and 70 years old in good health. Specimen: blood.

The CDR3 protein sequence reads: CASSGGAAGYTF. The DNA is as follows: TGTGCCAGCAGTGGAGGGGCGGCCGGCTACACCTTC. The rearrangement joined TRBV2 to TRBJ1-2; D gene: possibly TRBD1, on 5 matching bases. V loses 4 bases, J loses 8 bases, and the germline ends lie 11 bases apart. From the germline V gene, CDR1 is SNHLY and CDR2 is FYNNEI. From the cysteine up to the phenylalanine, the CDR3 has a length of 12 residues. Here the CDR3 DNA is all that survives: 36 bases in frame from base 1.